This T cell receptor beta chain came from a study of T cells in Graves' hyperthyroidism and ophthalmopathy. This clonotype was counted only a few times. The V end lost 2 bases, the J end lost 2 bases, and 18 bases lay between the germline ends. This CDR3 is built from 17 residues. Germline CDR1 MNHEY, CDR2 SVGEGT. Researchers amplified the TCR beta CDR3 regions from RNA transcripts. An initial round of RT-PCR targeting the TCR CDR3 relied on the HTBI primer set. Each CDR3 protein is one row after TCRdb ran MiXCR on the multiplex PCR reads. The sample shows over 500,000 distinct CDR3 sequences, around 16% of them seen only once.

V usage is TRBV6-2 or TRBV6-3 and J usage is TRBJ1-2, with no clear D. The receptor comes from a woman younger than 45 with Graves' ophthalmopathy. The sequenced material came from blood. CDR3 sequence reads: CASSYRVATDVNYGYTF. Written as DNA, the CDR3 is TGTGCCAGCAGTTACCGGGTGGCCACGGATGTGAACTATGGCTACACCTTC.